This TCR beta chain was profiled in a study of post-analysis software for immune sequencing data. Study overall: Several disease courses (relapsing-remitting, secondary progressive and progressive-relapsing) of multiple sclerosis were included.

Included in the TCR beta cDNA libraries were unique molecular identifiers. TCRdb re-derived calls from the PCR reads in MiXCR, one entry per CDR3 protein. The table shows roughly 200,000 distinct CDR3 sequences, with around 29% occurring only once. The CDR3 is 13 amino acids. Germline CDR1 is SEHNR and CDR2 is FQNEAQ (reference sequence). V dropped 5 bases and J dropped 4 bases, with 11 bases sitting between them. Study results and limitations: Controls had lower frequencies than patients of 4 or 5 TRBV segments, which included TRBV5-6, TRBV5-1 and TRBV20-1.

This clonotype was detected a few times. Its antigen is not identified. This receptor was identified in a girl between 2 and 17 years old with multiple sclerosis. The material sequenced was blood. The chain recombines TRBV7-9 with TRBJ1-1; maybe TRBD1 (6 bases). The CDR3 reads CASSHRVGTEAFF. The CDR3 region has the DNA TGTGCCAGCAGCCACAGGGTTGGCACTGAAGCTTTCTTT.